The 32 T cell receptor beta chains listed next were all sequenced from one sample in a study of blood T cell repertoires in COVID-19. This table comes from immunoSEQ multiplex PCR, and its TCRdb copy is limited to in-frame clones, with some not included. The table includes approximately 130,000 clones, 80% to 85% detected once. Sequenced: peripheral blood. The receptors stem from a woman in her fifties or sixties with active or convalescent COVID-19.

This clone has a single count. This rearrangement joins TRBV3-1 (or the pseudogene TRBV3-2) to TRBJ2-3; perhaps TRBD2 as D (6 bases). This CDR3 region has 15 residues. Deletions cut 0 bases from V and 2 bases from J, with 9 bases between. In germline, CDR1 is LGHDT, CDR2 YNNKEL (reference sequence). In DNA, the CDR3 is TGTGCCAGCAGCCAAGAGGCGGGATCCACAGATACGCAGTATTTT. It encodes CASSQEAGSTDTQYF.

This chain joins TRBV30 and TRBJ1-4; no definite D call. Germline-derived CDR1 and CDR2 are GTSNPN and SVGIG (reference sequence). The V end lost 1 base, the J end lost 5 bases, and 2 bases lay between the germline ends. This CDR3 is built from 11 residues. The CDR3 region is CAWSANEKLFF. The CDR3 DNA reads TGTGCCTGGAGTGCGAATGAAAAACTGTTTTTT.

The genes are TRBV27 and TRBJ1-4; D possibly corresponds to TRBD1 (6 bases). Germline CDR1 MNHEY, CDR2 SMNVEV (reference sequence). This CDR3 has 16 amino acids. The germline V and J ends were trimmed by 2 bases and 2 bases, with 12 bases remaining between them. The CDR3 DNA follows: TGTGCCAGCAGTTTAAGGGGGGGGGAGACTAATGAAAAACTGTTTTTT. Its translation is CASSLRGGETNEKLFF.

The V gene is TRBV7-9, the J gene TRBJ1-1, with D maybe TRBD1 (6 bases). This CDR3 is built from 15 residues. Germline assignment: CDR1 SEHNR and CDR2 FQNEAQ (reference sequence). V was shortened by 5 bases and J by 5 bases, with 18 bases between the two germline ends. In DNA form, the CDR3 reads TGTGCCAGCAGCCCCGATACAGGGCTCGGGACTGAAGCTTTCTTT. It is translated as CASSPDTGLGTEAFF.

This chain uses TRBV5-5 with TRBJ2-5; TRBD1 matches at 9 bases. The length of the CDR3 is 14 residues. The germline V gene has CDR1 SGHKS and CDR2 YYEKEE (reference sequence). V was pared by 2 bases and J by 5 bases, with 4 bases of the junction left unmatched. CDR3 sequence reads: CASSFTGGGETQYF. Written as DNA, the CDR3 is TGTGCCAGCAGCTTTACAGGGGGCGGGGAGACCCAGTACTTC.

The chain has TRBV11-3 and TRBJ2-1; weak D call: TRBD2 (7 bases). Deletions cut 5 bases from V and 7 bases from J, with 12 bases between. The germline gives CDR1 SGHNT, CDR2 YENEEA. The CDR3 has 13 residues. CDR3 sequence: CASSGGGRNEQFF. The CDR3 nucleotides are TGTGCCAGCAGCGGGGGGGGCAGGAATGAGCAGTTCTTC.

The chain employs TRBV5-8 and TRBJ1-2; D uncertain. The CDR3 length is 13 residues. Germline assignment: CDR1 SGHTS and CDR2 YDEGEE. V gave up 1 base and J gave up 4 bases, with 8 bases separating them. DNA of the CDR3: TGTGCCAGCAGCTTGCGGTTCCGCTATGGCTACACCTTC. Encoded protein: CASSLRFRYGYTF.

The chain recombines TRBV7-2 with TRBJ2-1, with 9 bases fitting TRBD2. CDR1 SGHTA and CDR2 FQGNSA come from the germline V gene. V lost 0 bases to trimming and J lost 5 bases; unmatched junction nucleotides: 2. The CDR3 has 15 residues. CDR3 residues: CASSLARGGHNEQFF. The CDR3 DNA is TGTGCCAGCAGCTTAGCGCGGGGGGGGCACAATGAGCAGTTCTTC.

This clone appeared once. The chain carries TRBV5-4 and TRBJ2-3, with D tentatively TRBD1 (6 bases). This CDR3 comprises 16 residues. Trimming took off 4 bases at V and 0 bases at J, with 15 bases between the two ends. The V gene's germline CDR1 is SGHNT and CDR2 YYREEE (reference sequence). CDR3 amino acids: CASSLDRPTSTDTQYF. Here the CDR3 DNA reads TGTGCCAGCAGCCTCGACAGGCCAACTAGCACAGATACGCAGTATTTT. The full variable domain, in which reference TRBV5-4 and TRBJ2-3 provide the parts outside the CDR3, is ETGVTQSPTHLIKTRGQQVTLRCSSQSGHNTVSWYQQALGQGPQFIFQYYREEENGRGNFPPRFSGLQFPNYSSELNVNALELDDSALYLCASSLDRPTSTDTQYFGPGTRLTVL.

CDR3 coding DNA: TGTGCCAGCAGTTACGAGGGCGGGACCCTTGGGAATGAGCAGTTCTTC. Its protein product is CASSYEGGTLGNEQFF. The V gene is TRBV6-2 or TRBV6-3, the J gene TRBJ2-1, with D possibly matching TRBD2 (6 bases). From germline, CDR1 is MNHEY and CDR2 SVGEGT. Trimming removed 2 bases at V and 7 bases at J, with 18 bases between. The CDR3 totals 16 residues.

There are a few counts of this clone. The chain employs TRBV7-9 and TRBJ1-2; unclear D gene. CDR1 and CDR2 from the germline V gene are SEHNR and FQNEAQ (reference sequence). V was clipped by 1 base and J by 8 bases, with 11 bases between them. The CDR3 is 13 residues long. CDR3 in amino acids: CASSLVQTEGYTF. CDR3 coding DNA: TGTGCCAGCAGCTTAGTTCAAACCGAGGGCTACACCTTC. Using reference TRBV7-9 and TRBJ1-2 for the parts outside the CDR3, the full variable domain is DTGVSQNPRHKITKRGQNVTFRCDPISEHNRLYWYRQTLGQGPEFLTYFQNEAQLEKSRLLSDRFSAERPKGSFSTLEIQRTEQGDSAMYLCASSLVQTEGYTFGSGTRLTVV.

This clone was found a few times. This chain uses TRBV7-2 with TRBJ2-1, with TRBD2 matching 7 bases. J lost 2 bases, V lost 0 bases, and 7 bases had no gene match. Germline CDR1 reads SGHTA; CDR2 reads FQGNSA. CDR3 length: 17 residues. CDR3 loop: CASSLASSGSAYNEQFF. CDR3 nucleotide sequence: TGTGCCAGCAGCTTAGCGTCTAGCGGTTCTGCCTACAATGAGCAGTTCTTC.

The chain employs TRBV9 and TRBJ1-5, with no clear D. V was trimmed by 4 bases and J by 3 bases, leaving 14 bases between them. From germline, CDR1 is SGDLS and CDR2 YYNGEE. This CDR3 comprises 15 residues. CDR3 region: CASSTAGFVNQPQHF. CDR3 nucleotide sequence: TGTGCCAGCAGCACCGCGGGATTTGTCAATCAGCCCCAGCATTTT.

The table lists this clone with a count of one. The chain combines TRBV4-3 with TRBJ1-1; D is possibly TRBD1 (5 bases). Per the germline V gene, CDR1 is LGHNA and CDR2 is YSLEER. This CDR3 has 17 amino acids. V dropped 0 bases and J dropped 0 bases, with 14 bases sitting between them. CDR3 amino acids: CASSQEGGRGLNTEAFF. In DNA, the CDR3 is TGCGCCAGCAGCCAAGAGGGGGGAAGGGGATTGAACACTGAAGCTTTCTTT.

The table lists this clone with a few counts. This chain connects TRBV27 to TRBJ1-6; the match to TRBD1 covers 9 bases. The CDR3 has 21 amino acids. The V and J ends lost 6 bases and 0 bases, in that order; junction bases with no gene match: 18. In germline, CDR1 is MNHEY, CDR2 SMNVEV (reference sequence). The DNA of the CDR3 is TGTGCCAGCAGCCTATTTTCCTCGGGACAGGGTGGAGGCTCCTATAATTCACCCCTCCACTTT. It yields the protein CASSLFSSGQGGGSYNSPLHF.

The chain joins TRBV10-3 to TRBJ1-6; 9 nucleotides line up with TRBD1. The CDR3 extends over 15 amino acids. V lost 10 bases, J lost 7 bases, and 11 bases stayed unmatched. Looked up from germline, CDR1 is ENHRY and CDR2 is SYGVKD. The CDR3 here is CASRDREEGNSPLHF. The CDR3 bases are TGTGCCAGCCGGGACAGGGAAGAAGGCAATTCACCCCTCCACTTT.

The chain links TRBV28 to TRBJ1-5, with D uncertain. Trimming took off 6 bases at V and 5 bases at J, with 17 bases between the two ends. Germline V gene data show CDR1 as MDHEN and CDR2 as SYDVKM. This CDR3 region has 15 residues. The CDR3 DNA sequence: TGTGCCAGCAGCCTGGGAGGTCTTCGGCATCAGCCCCAGCATTTT. It translates to CASSLGGLRHQPQHF.

The rearrangement links TRBV24-1 to TRBJ1-2; 9 bases match TRBD1. V was pared by 3 bases and J by 2 bases, with 3 bases of the junction left unmatched. This CDR3 has 15 amino acids. Germline V gene sequence: CDR1 KGHDR, CDR2 SFDVKD. DNA for the CDR3: TGTGCCACCAGTGATACCGGGACAGGGAACTATGGCTACACCTTC. Residues: CATSDTGTGNYGYTF.

A single count supports this clone. The V gene is TRBV7-3, the J gene TRBJ1-1; no reliable D call. CDR1 and CDR2 (germline): SGHTA, FQGTGA. The CDR3 is 13 residues long. Trimming removed 2 bases from V and 5 bases from J, with 9 bases in between. CDR3 DNA sequence: TGTGCCAGCAGCTTACAACCAGGAACTGAAGCTTTCTTT. It specifies CASSLQPGTEAFF. Drawing the rest from reference TRBV7-3 and TRBJ1-1, the complete variable domain is GAGVSQTPSNKVTEKGKYVELRCDPISGHTALYWYRQSLGQGPEFLIYFQGTGAADDSGLPNDRFFAVRPEGSVSTLKIQRTERGDSAVYLCASSLQPGTEAFFGQGTRLTVV.

The chain has TRBV7-2 and TRBJ2-3; D may be TRBD2 (7 bases). Trimming pared 3 bases from V and 1 base from J, leaving 11 bases between. This CDR3 comprises 15 residues. Germline V CDR1 and CDR2: SGHTA, FQGNSA. The CDR3: CASSFKGGGTDTQYF. The CDR3 nucleotides are TGTGCCAGCAGCTTCAAGGGGGGGGGCACAGATACGCAGTATTTT.

CDR3: CASSLMDRGPGYTF. CDR3 nucleotide sequence: TGTGCCAGCAGCCTAATGGACAGGGGGCCCGGCTACACCTTC. This sequence joins TRBV28 and TRBJ1-2; 11 bases match TRBD1. From germline, CDR1 is MDHEN and CDR2 SYDVKM. This CDR3 contains 14 residues. Unmatched junction bases numbered 8, after V lost 6 bases and J lost 8 bases.

The rearrangement joins TRBV6-5 to TRBJ2-7, with 7 bases aligning to TRBD1. Germline V gene sequence: CDR1 MNHEY, CDR2 SVGAGI. The junction had 8 bases not matched to a gene; V was cut back by 6 bases and J by 0 bases. This CDR3 contains 15 residues. The CDR3 DNA sequence: TGTGCCAGCAGGCCGGACAGGATTGCCTCCTACGAGCAGTACTTC. Its protein product is CASRPDRIASYEQYF.

This chain joins TRBV5-1 and TRBJ1-2; 11 bases line up with TRBD1. Germline assignment: CDR1 SGHRS and CDR2 YFSETQ. J lost 7 bases, V lost 4 bases, and 6 bases had no gene match. There are 14 residues in the CDR3. CDR3: CASSLGQGATGYTF. CDR3 bases: TGCGCCAGCAGCCTTGGACAGGGGGCGACTGGCTACACCTTC. The complete variable domain, with remaining parts taken from reference TRBV5-1 and TRBJ1-2, reads KAGVTQTPRYLIKTRGQQVTLSCSPISGHRSVSWYQQTPGQGLQFLFEYFSETQRNKGNFPGRFSGRQFSNSRSEMNVSTLELGDSALYLCASSLGQGATGYTFGSGTRLTVV.

J is TRBJ2-7 and V is TRBV7-2, with 9 positions matching TRBD1. CDR3 size: 14 residues. V shed 4 bases and J 3 bases; nucleotides not matched to a gene: 4. CDR1 is SGHTA and CDR2 is FQGNSA in the germline V gene. The CDR3 region has the DNA TGTGCCAGCAGCTACAGGGACAGGGTCTACGAGCAGTACTTC. It yields the protein CASSYRDRVYEQYF.

CDR3 in amino acids: CATSRAALLAGGRETQYF. The CDR3 DNA is TGTGCCACCAGCAGAGCCGCACTATTAGCGGGAGGGAGGGAGACCCAGTACTTC. This chain connects TRBV15 to TRBJ2-5; the match to TRBD2 covers 11 bases. The ends lost 1 base at V and 5 bases at J; junction bases unmatched: 12. CDR3 length: 18 amino acids. Germline V gene sequence: CDR1 LNHNV, CDR2 YYDKDF (reference sequence).

The chain recombines TRBV6-2 or TRBV6-3 with TRBJ2-5; the D gene is possibly TRBD2 (7 bases). V lost 5 bases and J lost 5, with 18 bases in between. Per the germline V gene, CDR1 is MNHEY and CDR2 is SVGEGT. CDR3 size: 15 residues. CDR3: CASSGTLALIETQYF. The CDR3 nucleotides are TGTGCCAGCAGTGGGACACTAGCGTTAATTGAGACCCAGTACTTC.

The V call is TRBV2, the J call TRBJ1-6; 7 bases line up with TRBD1. CDR1 SNHLY and CDR2 FYNNEI come from the germline V gene. J lost 5 bases, V lost 6 bases, and 7 bases had no gene match. CDR3 length: 15 amino acids. The CDR3 protein is CASRGQTNNNSPLHF. DNA for the CDR3: TGTGCCAGCAGGGGACAGACTAATAATAATTCACCCCTCCACTTT.

This chain connects TRBV18 to TRBJ2-1, with 7 bases aligning to TRBD2. The J segment lost 0 bases and the V segment lost 2 bases, leaving 7 bases of the junction unmatched. The V gene's germline CDR1 is KGHSH and CDR2 LQKENI. This CDR3 has 17 amino acids. In DNA form, the CDR3 reads TGTGCCAGCTCACCATTAATAGCGGGTGTCTCCTACAATGAGCAGTTCTTC. It yields the protein CASSPLIAGVSYNEQFF.

The chain uses TRBV5-1 and TRBJ2-5, with 7 positions matching TRBD2. V gave up 0 bases and J gave up 0 bases; unmatched junction bases: 5. Germline loops: CDR1 SGHRS, CDR2 YFSETQ. The CDR3 spans 16 residues. The CDR3 loop reads CASSLVVGGYQETQYF. The CDR3 nucleotides read TGCGCCAGCAGCTTGGTGGTGGGAGGGTACCAAGAGACCCAGTACTTC. Together with reference TRBV5-1 and TRBJ2-5, the CDR3 gives the full variable domain: KAGVTQTPRYLIKTRGQQVTLSCSPISGHRSVSWYQQTPGQGLQFLFEYFSETQRNKGNFPGRFSGRQFSNSRSEMNVSTLELGDSALYLCASSLVVGGYQETQYFGPGTRLLVL.

This clone is a singleton in its sample. For the CDR3, the DNA is TGTGCCAGCAGTTACTCCGCCCCCACACACGAAAAACTGTTTTTT. This sequence encodes CASSYSAPTHEKLFF. This sequence joins TRBV6-5 and TRBJ1-4; D gene unclear. Germline assignment: CDR1 MNHEY and CDR2 SVGAGI. The V end lost 0 bases, the J end lost 8 bases, and 13 bases lay between the germline ends. This CDR3 has 15 amino acids.

CDR3 sequence: CATSALGLAGHEQFF. The CDR3 DNA is TGTGCCACCAGTGCCCTGGGACTAGCGGGTCATGAGCAGTTCTTC. The chain links TRBV24-1 to TRBJ2-1, with TRBD2 matching over 12 bases. This CDR3 has 15 residues. CDR1 is KGHDR and CDR2 is SFDVKD in the germline V gene. The ends lost 5 bases at V and 8 bases at J; junction bases unmatched: 6.

This chain connects TRBV6-1 to TRBJ1-2, with 7 positions matching TRBD1. The junction had 7 bases not matched to a gene; V was cut back by 2 bases and J by 4 bases. The CDR3 contains 15 residues. Germline V CDR1 and CDR2: MNHNS, SASEGT. The CDR3 loop reads CASSEYGDRAYGYTF. Written as DNA, the CDR3 is TGTGCCAGCAGTGAATACGGTGACAGGGCCTATGGCTACACCTTC.